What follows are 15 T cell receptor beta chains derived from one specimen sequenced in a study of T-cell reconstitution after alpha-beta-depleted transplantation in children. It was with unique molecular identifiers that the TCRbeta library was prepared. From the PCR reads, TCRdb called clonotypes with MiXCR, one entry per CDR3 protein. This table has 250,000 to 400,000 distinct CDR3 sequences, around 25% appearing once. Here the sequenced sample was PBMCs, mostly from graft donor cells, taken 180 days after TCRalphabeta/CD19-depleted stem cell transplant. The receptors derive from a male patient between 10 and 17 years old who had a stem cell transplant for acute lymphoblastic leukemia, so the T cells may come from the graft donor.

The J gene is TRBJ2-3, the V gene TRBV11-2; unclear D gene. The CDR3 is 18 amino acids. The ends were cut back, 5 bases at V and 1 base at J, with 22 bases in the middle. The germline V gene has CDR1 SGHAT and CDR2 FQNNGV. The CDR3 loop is CASSVRVPTFSGTDTQYF. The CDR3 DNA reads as TGTGCCAGCAGCGTCCGGGTACCTACTTTCTCGGGCACAGATACGCAGTATTTT. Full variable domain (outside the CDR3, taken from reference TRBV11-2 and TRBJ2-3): EAGVAQSPRYKIIEKRQSVAFWCNPISGHATLYWYQQILGQGPKLLIQFQNNGVVDDSQLPKDRFSAERLKGVDSTLKIQPAKLEDSAVYLCASSVRVPTFSGTDTQYFGPGTRLTVL.

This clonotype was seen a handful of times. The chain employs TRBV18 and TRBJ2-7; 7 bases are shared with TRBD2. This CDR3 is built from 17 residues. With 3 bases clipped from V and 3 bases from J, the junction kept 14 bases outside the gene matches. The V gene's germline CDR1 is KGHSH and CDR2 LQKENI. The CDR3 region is CASSPTAPGTTDYEQYF. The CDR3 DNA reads TGTGCCAGCTCACCGACAGCGCCCGGGACTACTGACTACGAGCAGTACTTC.

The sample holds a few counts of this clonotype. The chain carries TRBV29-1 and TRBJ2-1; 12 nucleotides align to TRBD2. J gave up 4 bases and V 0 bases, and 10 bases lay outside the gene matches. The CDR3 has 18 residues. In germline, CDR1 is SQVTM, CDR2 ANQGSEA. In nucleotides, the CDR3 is TGCAGCGTTGAAGATACGACTAGCGGGAGCAGATTTTACAATGAGCAGTTCTTC. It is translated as CSVEDTTSGSRFYNEQFF.

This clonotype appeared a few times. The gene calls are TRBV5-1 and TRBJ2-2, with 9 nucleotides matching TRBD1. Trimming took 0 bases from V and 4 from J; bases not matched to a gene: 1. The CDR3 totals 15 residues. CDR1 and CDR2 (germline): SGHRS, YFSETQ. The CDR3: CASSLDRGRTGELFF. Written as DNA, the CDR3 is TGCGCCAGCAGCTTGGACAGGGGGCGCACCGGGGAGCTGTTTTTT. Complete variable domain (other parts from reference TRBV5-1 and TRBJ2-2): KAGVTQTPRYLIKTRGQQVTLSCSPISGHRSVSWYQQTPGQGLQFLFEYFSETQRNKGNFPGRFSGRQFSNSRSEMNVSTLELGDSALYLCASSLDRGRTGELFFGEGSRLTVL.

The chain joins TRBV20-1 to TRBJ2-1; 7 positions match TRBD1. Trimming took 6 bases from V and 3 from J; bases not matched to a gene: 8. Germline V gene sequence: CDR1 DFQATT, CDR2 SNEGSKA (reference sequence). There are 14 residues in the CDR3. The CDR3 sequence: CSAPRQGGYNEQFF. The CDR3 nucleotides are TGCAGTGCCCCCCGACAGGGTGGCTACAATGAGCAGTTCTTC.

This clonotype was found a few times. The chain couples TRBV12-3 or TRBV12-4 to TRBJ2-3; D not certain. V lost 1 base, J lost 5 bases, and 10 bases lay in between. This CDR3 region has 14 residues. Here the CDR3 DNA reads TGTGCCAGCAGTTTAGACTGGATCCAAGATACGCAGTATTTT. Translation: CASSLDWIQDTQYF.

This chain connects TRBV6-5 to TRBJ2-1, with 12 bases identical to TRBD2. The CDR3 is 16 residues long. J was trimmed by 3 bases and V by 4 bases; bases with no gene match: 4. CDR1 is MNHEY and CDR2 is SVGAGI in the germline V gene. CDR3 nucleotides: TGTGCCAGCAGTTGGAGACTAGCGGGGGTCTACAATGAGCAGTTCTTC. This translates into CASSWRLAGVYNEQFF.

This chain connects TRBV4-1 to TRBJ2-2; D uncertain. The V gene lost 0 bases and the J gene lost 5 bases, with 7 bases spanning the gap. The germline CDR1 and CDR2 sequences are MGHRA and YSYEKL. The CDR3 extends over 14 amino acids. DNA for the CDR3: TGCGCCAGCAGCCAAGAACTGGGAACCGGGGAGCTGTTTTTT. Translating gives CASSQELGTGELFF.

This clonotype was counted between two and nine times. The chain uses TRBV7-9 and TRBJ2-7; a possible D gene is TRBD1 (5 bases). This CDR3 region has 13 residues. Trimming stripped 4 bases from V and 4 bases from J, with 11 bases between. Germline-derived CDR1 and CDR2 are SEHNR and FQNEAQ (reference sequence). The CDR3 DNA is TGTGCCAGCAGCTCTAAGGGGATTTACGAGCAGTACTTC. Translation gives CASSSKGIYEQYF.

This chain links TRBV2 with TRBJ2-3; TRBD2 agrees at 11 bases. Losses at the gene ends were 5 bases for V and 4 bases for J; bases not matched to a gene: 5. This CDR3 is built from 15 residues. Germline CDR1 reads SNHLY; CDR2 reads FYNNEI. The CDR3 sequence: CASSPSGRRADTQYF. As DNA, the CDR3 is TGTGCCAGCAGTCCTAGCGGGAGGAGAGCAGATACGCAGTATTTT. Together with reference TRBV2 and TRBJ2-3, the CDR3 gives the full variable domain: EPEVTQTPSHQVTQMGQEVILRCVPISNHLYFYWYRQILGQKVEFLVSFYNNEISEKSEIFDDQFSVERPDGSNFTLKIRSTKLEDSAMYFCASSPSGRRADTQYFGPGTRLTVL.

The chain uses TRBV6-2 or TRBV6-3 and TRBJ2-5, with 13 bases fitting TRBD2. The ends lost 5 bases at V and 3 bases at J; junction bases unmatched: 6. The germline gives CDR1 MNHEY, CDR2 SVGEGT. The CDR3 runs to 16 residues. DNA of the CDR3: TGTGCCAGCAGTCCCGGACTAGCGGGAGTCAAAGAGACCCAGTACTTC. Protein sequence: CASSPGLAGVKETQYF.

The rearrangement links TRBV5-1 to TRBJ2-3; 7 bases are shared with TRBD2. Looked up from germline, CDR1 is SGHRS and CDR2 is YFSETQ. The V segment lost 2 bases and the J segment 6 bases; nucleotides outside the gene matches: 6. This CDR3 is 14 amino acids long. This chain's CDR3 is CASSFWEGDDTQYF. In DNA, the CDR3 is TGCGCCAGCAGCTTTTGGGAGGGAGATGATACGCAGTATTTT.

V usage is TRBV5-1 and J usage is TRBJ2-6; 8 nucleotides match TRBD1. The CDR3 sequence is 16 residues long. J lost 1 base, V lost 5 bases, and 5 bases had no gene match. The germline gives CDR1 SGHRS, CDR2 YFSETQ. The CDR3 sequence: CASSRQGTSGANVLTF. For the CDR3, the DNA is TGCGCCAGCAGTAGACAGGGGACGTCTGGGGCCAACGTCCTGACTTTC.

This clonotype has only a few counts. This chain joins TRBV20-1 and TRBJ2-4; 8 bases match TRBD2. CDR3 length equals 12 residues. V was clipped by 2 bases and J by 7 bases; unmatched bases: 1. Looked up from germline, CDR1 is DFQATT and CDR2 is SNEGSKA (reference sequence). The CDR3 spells CSARTGGNIQYF. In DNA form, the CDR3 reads TGCAGTGCTAGAACGGGAGGGAACATTCAGTACTTC.

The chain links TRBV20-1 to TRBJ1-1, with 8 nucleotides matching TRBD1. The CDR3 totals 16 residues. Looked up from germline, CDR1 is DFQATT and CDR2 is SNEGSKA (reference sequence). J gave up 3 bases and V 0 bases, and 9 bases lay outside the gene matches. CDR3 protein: CSARDWVRGRDTEAFF. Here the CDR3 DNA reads TGCAGTGCTAGAGATTGGGTCAGGGGGCGCGACACTGAAGCTTTCTTT.